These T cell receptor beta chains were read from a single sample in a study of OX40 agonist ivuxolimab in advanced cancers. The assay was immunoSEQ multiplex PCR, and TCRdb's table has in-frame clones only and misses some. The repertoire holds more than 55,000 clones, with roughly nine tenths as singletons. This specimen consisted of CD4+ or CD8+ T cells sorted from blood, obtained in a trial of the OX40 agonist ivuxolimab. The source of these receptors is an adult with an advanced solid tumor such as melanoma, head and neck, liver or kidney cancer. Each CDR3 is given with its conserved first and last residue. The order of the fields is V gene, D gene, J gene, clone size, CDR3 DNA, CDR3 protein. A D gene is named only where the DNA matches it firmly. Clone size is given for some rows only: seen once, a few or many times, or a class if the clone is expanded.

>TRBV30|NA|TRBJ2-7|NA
TGTGCCTGGAATCCAGGGTTTCCCGGGGCTTACGAGCAGTACTTC
CAWNPGFPGAYEQYF
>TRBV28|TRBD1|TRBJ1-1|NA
TGTGCCAGCATCCTAAATCAGGGGGCAACTGAAGCTTTCTTT
CASILNQGATEAFF
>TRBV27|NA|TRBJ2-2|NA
TGTGCCAGCAGTTTGTCGACAGGTTGGAACACCGGGGAGCTGTTTTTT
CASSLSTGWNTGELFF
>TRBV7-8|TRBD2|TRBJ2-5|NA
TGTGCCAGCAGCTTAGTATTCCTGGTAGCGGGAGAGGTAGAGACCCAGTACTTC
CASSLVFLVAGEVETQYF
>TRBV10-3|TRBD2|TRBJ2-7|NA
TGTGCCACCTCGGGACTAGTGTTCGAGCAGTACTTC
CATSGLVFEQYF
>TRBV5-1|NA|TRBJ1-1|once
TGCGCCAGCAGCCCCTTGAGTGTAATGGGCACTGAAGCTTTCTTT
CASSPLSVMGTEAFF
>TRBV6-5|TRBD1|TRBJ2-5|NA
TGTGCCAGCAGTTACACGGGGACAGGGATGAGAGAGACCCAGTACTTC
CASSYTGTGMRETQYF
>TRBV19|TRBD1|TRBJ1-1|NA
TGTGCCAGTAGTCTAAGGACAGGGCGAACTGAAGCTTTCTTT
CASSLRTGRTEAFF
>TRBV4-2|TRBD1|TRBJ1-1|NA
TGTGCCAGCAGCCAAATGGCGGGACAGGTGGCGGCTGAAGCTTTCTTT
CASSQMAGQVAAEAFF
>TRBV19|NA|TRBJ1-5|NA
TGTGCCAGTAGTCCTCGTGGGGGGCTGGGGAATCAGCCCCAGCATTTT
CASSPRGGLGNQPQHF
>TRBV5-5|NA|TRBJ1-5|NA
TGTGCCAGCAGCTTGGCGGGCAGGGGTGATCAGCCCCAGCATTTT
CASSLAGRGDQPQHF
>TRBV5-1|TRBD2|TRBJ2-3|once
TGCGCCAGCAGCTCAGTTAGCGGGAGCACAGATACGCAGTATTTT
CASSSVSGSTDTQYF
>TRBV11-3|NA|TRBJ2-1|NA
TGTGCCAGCAGCTACGGATACAATGAGCAGTTCTTC
CASSYGYNEQFF
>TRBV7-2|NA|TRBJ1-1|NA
TGTGCCAGCAGCTCCGACATCGACACTGAAGCTTTCTTT
CASSSDIDTEAFF
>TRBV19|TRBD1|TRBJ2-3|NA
TGTGCCAGTAGTATACACAGGGGGGGCACAGATACGCAGTATTTT
CASSIHRGGTDTQYF
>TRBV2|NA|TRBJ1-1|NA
TGTGCCAGCAGTGGTTGGGGGGGCGTGGTGAACACTGAAGCTTTCTTT
CASSGWGGVVNTEAFF
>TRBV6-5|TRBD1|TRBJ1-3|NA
TGTGCCAGCAGTCGGACAGGGCGCTCTGGAAACACCATATATTTT
CASSRTGRSGNTIYF
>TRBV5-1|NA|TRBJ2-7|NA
TGCGCCAGCAGCTTTGGCCAGCACTACGAGCAGTACTTC
CASSFGQHYEQYF
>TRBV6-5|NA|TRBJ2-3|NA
TGTGCCAGCAGTTACGCAGAGGAGGCAGATACGCAGTATTTT
CASSYAEEADTQYF
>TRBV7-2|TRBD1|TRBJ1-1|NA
TGTGCCAGCAGCCCCCGGACAGGGGGCGCCGGGAACACTGAAGCTTTCTTT
CASSPRTGGAGNTEAFF
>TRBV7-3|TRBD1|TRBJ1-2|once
TGTGCCAGCAGCTCGTACCGGGACAGCTATGGCTACACCTTC
CASSSYRDSYGYTF
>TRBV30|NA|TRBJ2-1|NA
TGTGCCTGGAGCCGGGACGTAGAGGACAATGAGCAGTTCTTC
CAWSRDVEDNEQFF
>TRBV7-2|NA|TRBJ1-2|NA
TGTGCCAGCAGCTTAGACGGCCTCGGTGGCTACACCTTC
CASSLDGLGGYTF
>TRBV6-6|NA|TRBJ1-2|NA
TGTGCCAGCTCCGCCGGGACGTTATATGGCTACACCTTC
CASSAGTLYGYTF
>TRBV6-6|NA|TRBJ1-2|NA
TGTGCCAGCAGTTACTCACAGGGAGATCCTGGCTACACCTTC
CASSYSQGDPGYTF
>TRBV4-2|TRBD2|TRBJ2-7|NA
TGTGCCAGCAGCCAAGCTACCGGGGGCGGGTCGACTAGCGGTTACGAGCAGTACTTC
CASSQATGGGSTSGYEQYF
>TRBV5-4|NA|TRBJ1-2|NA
TGTGCCAGCAGCTTGGCGACAGGCTGTGGCTACACCTTC
CASSLATGCGYTF
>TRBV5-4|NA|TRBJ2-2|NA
TGTGCCAGCAGCTTGGCACGCGGGGAGCTGTTTTTT
CASSLARGELFF
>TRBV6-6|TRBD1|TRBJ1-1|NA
TGTGCCAGCAGGATGACAGGGGACACTGAAGCTTTCTTT
CASRMTGDTEAFF
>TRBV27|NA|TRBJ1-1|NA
TGTGCCAGCAGTTTATTTATGAAGGGAAACACTGAAGCTTTCTTT
CASSLFMKGNTEAFF
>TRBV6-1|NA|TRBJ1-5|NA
TGTGCCAGCAGTGAAGTTAGGGGCCCCCTGGGGGGGCCCCAGCATTTT
CASSEVRGPLGGPQHF
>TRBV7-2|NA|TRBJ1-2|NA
TGTGCCAGCAGCTCCAGCGAGGCCTACACCTTC
CASSSSEAYTF
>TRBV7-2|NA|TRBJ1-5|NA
TGTGCCAGCCGCGACGCAGGGCCAAATCAGCCCCAGCATTTT
CASRDAGPNQPQHF
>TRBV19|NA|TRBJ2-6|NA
TGTGCCAGTCTCCAGCTCTCTGGGGCCAACGTCCTGACTTTC
CASLQLSGANVLTF
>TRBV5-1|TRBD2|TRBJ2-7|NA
TGCGCCAGCAGCTTGGAGGCTAGCGGGGAGCAGTACTTC
CASSLEASGEQYF
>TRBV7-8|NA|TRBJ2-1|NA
TGTGCCAGCAGCTTGGGGCGAGTGGGGTTTAATGAGCAGTTCTTC
CASSLGRVGFNEQFF
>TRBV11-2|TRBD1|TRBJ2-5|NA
TGTGCCAGCAGCTTAAGGACAGGGGGCGCCCCGGGGGAGACCCAGTACTTC
CASSLRTGGAPGETQYF
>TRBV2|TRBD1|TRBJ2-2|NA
TGTGCCAGCAGTGAATCGACAGGGGGTCGGGAGCTGTTTTTT
CASSESTGGRELFF
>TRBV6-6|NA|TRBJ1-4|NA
TGTGCCAGCAGTTACGAGCGGGATCCTAATGAAAAACTGTTTTTT
CASSYERDPNEKLFF
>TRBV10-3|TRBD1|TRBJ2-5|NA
TGTGCCATCAGCGACAGGGGGGGAACCCAGTACTTC
CAISDRGGTQYF
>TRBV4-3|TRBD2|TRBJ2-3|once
TGCGCCAGCAGCCAAGATTCGGGGGGGTCCACAGATACGCAGTATTTT
CASSQDSGGSTDTQYF
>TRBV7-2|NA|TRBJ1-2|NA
TGTGCCAGCAGCTTAAGAACGGCGGGGGGCTTTAGCTACACCTTC
CASSLRTAGGFSYTF
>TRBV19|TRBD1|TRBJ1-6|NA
TGTGCCAGTAGTATCGCCGACAGGGGAAATTCACCCCTCCACTTT
CASSIADRGNSPLHF
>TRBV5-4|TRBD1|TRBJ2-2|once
TGTGCCAGCAGCCGGGGACAGGGTCGGGGGAACACCGGGGAGCTGTTTTTT
CASSRGQGRGNTGELFF
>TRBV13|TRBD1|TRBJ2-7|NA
TGTGCCAGCAGCTCACAAAGACAGGGGACACTCACCCGCTTC
CASSSQRQGTLTRF